One and the same sample provided the 9 T cell receptor beta chains below, sequenced in a study of blood T cell repertoires in COVID-19. Clones were sequenced by immunoSEQ multiplex PCR, and TCRdb holds only the in-frame ones, with some missing. The sample records around 95,000 clones, about 80% being singletons. The material sequenced was peripheral blood. Receptors were obtained from a man in his 70s with active or convalescent COVID-19.

The chain has TRBV2 and TRBJ1-2; TRBD1 aligns across 9 bases. Germline V lookup: CDR1 SNHLY, CDR2 FYNNEI. J gave up 3 bases and V 6 bases, and 5 bases lay outside the gene matches. The length of the CDR3 is 14 residues. CDR3 nucleotide sequence: TGTGCCAGCAGCGAGACAGGGGGGGACTATGGCTACACCTTC. Its translation is CASSETGGDYGYTF.

The V call is TRBV20-1, the J call TRBJ1-4, with 8 bases lining up with TRBD1. V shed 3 bases, J shed 7 bases, and the junction held 7 bases outside the gene matches. The CDR3 covers 14 residues. The germline CDR1 and CDR2 sequences are DFQATT and SNEGSKA (reference sequence). CDR3 sequence (DNA): TGCAGTGCTAGTGCGGACAGGGCGCTTGAAAAACTGTTTTTT. It translates to CSASADRALEKLFF.

There are many counts of this clone. This chain connects TRBV9 to TRBJ2-3, with TRBD2 matching 10 bases. Germline trimming cut 4 bases from V and 2 bases from J; bases unmatched to any gene: 10. The CDR3 is 17 residues long. Germline loops: CDR1 SGDLS, CDR2 YYNGEE. CDR3 nucleotide sequence: TGTGCCAGCAGCCCGTGGGGAGCGGGGGGGGTCACAGATACGCAGTATTTT. This codes for CASSPWGAGGVTDTQYF.

This clone was seen a handful of times. CDR3 region: CASSPGLAGLLYNEQFF. CDR3 nucleotide sequence: TGCGCCAGCAGCCCTGGACTAGCGGGACTTCTCTACAATGAGCAGTTCTTC. This chain connects TRBV4-3 to TRBJ2-1; 12 bases line up with TRBD2. The germline CDR1 and CDR2 sequences are LGHNA and YSLEER. The CDR3 extends over 17 amino acids. The trim removed 4 bases at V and 3 bases at J, leaving 7 bases unmatched.

The chain's CDR3 is CAWSVARGEPQHF. As DNA, the CDR3 is TGTGCCTGGAGTGTAGCCAGGGGGGAGCCCCAGCATTTT. This chain joins TRBV30 and TRBJ1-5, with 7 positions matching TRBD1. Germline CDR1 GTSNPN, CDR2 SVGIG (reference sequence). The CDR3 sequence is 13 residues long. Trimming cost V 0 bases and J 8 bases; bases outside gene matches: 4.

This clone was observed a few times. The chain links TRBV29-1 to TRBJ1-1; D is undetermined. V was cut by 7 bases and J by 3 bases, with 6 bases left in between. The germline V gene has CDR1 SQVTM and CDR2 ANQGSEA. This CDR3 comprises 10 residues. CDR3 region: CSARDTEAFF. DNA for the CDR3: TGCAGCGCACGAGACACTGAAGCTTTCTTT.

The DNA of the CDR3 is TGTGCCGAGGGGTGGCGGGGGGCCCGCGCAGATACGCAGTATTTT. Translated: CAEGWRGARADTQYF. The rearrangement links TRBV28 to TRBJ2-3; 8 bases map to TRBD2. CDR3 size: 15 residues. Trimming removed 11 bases from V and 4 bases from J; junction bases left unmatched: 14. CDR1 is MDHEN, CDR2 SYDVKM, per germline.

The J gene is TRBJ2-1, the V gene TRBV21-1; whether TRBD2, the table's D call, matches the DNA was not checked. TRBV21-1 is given as a pseudogene. The CDR3 runs 12 residues. Here the CDR3 reads CASSPNSNEQFF. The DNA of the CDR3 is TGTGCCAGCAGCCCTAATTCGAATGAGCAGTTCTTC.

The CDR3 nucleotides read TGCAGCGGATCACCAGGGGGCACGGCTGAAGCTTTCTTT. Translation gives CSGSPGGTAEAFF. The chain has TRBV29-1 and TRBJ1-1; 8 bases map to TRBD1. Germline V gene lookup returns CDR1 SQVTM and CDR2 ANQGSEA. Trimming removed 7 bases from V and 6 bases from J; junction bases left unmatched: 10. This CDR3 spans 13 amino acids.